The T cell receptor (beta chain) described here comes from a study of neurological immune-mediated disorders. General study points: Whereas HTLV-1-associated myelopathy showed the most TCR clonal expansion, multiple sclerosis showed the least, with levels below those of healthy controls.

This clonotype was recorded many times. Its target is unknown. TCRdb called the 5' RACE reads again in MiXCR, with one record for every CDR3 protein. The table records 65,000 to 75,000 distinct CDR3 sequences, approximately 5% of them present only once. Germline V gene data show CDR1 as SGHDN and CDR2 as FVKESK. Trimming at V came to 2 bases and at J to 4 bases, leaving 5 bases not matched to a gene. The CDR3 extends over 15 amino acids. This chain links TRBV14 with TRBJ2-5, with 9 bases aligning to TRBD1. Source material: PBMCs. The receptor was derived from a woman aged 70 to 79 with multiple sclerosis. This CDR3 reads CASSQTGTGRETQYF. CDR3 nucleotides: TGTGCCAGCAGCCAAACCGGGACAGGGAGAGAGACCCAGTACTTC.